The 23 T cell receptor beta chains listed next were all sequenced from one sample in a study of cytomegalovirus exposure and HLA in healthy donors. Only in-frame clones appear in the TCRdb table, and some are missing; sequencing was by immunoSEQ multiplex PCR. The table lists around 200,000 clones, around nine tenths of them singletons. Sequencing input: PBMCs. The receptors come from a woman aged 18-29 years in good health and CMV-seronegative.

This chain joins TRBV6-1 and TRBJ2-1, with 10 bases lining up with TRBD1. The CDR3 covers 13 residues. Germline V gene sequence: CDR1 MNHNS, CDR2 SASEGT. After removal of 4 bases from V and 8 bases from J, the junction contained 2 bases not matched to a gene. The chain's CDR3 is CASSGGTGDEQFF. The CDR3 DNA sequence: TGTGCCAGCAGTGGGGGGACAGGGGATGAGCAGTTCTTC.

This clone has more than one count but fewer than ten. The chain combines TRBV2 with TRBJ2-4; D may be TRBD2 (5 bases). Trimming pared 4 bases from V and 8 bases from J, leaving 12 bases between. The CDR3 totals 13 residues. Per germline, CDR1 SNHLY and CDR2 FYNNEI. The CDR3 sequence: CASSAEAGDIQYF. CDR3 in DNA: TGTGCCAGCAGTGCCGAGGCCGGGGACATTCAGTACTTC.

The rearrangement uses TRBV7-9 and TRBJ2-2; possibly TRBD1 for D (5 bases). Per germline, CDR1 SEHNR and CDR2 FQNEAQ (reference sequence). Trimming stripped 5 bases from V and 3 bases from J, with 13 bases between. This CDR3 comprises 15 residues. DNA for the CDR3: TGTGCCAGCAGCGCCGCAGGGTGGGACACCGGGGAGCTGTTTTTT. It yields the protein CASSAAGWDTGELFF. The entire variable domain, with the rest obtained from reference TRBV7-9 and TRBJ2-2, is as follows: DTGVSQNPRHKITKRGQNVTFRCDPISEHNRLYWYRQTLGQGPEFLTYFQNEAQLEKSRLLSDRFSAERPKGSFSTLEIQRTEQGDSAMYLCASSAAGWDTGELFFGEGSRLTVL.

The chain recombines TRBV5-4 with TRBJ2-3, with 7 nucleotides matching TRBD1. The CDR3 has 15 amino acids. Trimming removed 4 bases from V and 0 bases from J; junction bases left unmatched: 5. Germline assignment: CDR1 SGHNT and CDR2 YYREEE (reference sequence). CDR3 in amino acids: CASSTGQTSTDTQYF. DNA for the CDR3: TGTGCCAGCAGCACGGGACAGACTAGCACAGATACGCAGTATTTT.

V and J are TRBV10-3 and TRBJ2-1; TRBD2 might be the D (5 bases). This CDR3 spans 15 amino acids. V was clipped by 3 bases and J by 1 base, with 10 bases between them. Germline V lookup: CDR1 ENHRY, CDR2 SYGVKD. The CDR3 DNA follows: TGTGCCATCAGTGAAGAGGGCGGTTCCTACAATGAGCAGTTCTTC. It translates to CAISEEGGSYNEQFF.

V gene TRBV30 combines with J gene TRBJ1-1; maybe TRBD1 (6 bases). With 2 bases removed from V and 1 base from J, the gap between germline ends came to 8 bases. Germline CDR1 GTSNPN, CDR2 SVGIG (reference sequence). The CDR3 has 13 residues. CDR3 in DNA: TGTGCCTGGAGTCCGACAGGGAACACTGAAGCTTTCTTT. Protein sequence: CAWSPTGNTEAFF.

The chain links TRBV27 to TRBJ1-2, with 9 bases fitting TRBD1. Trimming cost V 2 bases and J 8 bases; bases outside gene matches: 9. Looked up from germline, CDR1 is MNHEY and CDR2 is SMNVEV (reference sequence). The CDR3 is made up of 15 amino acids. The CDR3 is CASSLDGQGLGGYTF. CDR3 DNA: TGTGCCAGCAGTTTAGATGGACAGGGGCTCGGCGGCTACACCTTC.

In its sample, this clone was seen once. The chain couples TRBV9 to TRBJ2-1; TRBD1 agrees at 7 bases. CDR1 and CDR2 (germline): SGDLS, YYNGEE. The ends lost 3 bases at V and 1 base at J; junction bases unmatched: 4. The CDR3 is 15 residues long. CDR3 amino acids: CASSATGVSYNEQFF. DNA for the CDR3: TGTGCCAGCAGCGCCACAGGGGTGTCCTACAATGAGCAGTTCTTC.

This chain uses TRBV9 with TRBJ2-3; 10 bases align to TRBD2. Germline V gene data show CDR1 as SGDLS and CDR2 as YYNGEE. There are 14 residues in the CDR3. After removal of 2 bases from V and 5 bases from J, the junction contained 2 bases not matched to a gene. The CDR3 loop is CASSVLAGEDTQYF. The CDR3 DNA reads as TGTGCCAGCAGCGTGCTAGCGGGAGAAGATACGCAGTATTTT.

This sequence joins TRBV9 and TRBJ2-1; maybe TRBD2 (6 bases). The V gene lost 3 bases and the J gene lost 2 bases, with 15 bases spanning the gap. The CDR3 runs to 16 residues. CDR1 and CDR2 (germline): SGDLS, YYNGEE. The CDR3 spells CASSGAPAGPYNEQFF. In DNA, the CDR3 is TGTGCCAGCAGCGGCGCCCCAGCGGGCCCCTACAATGAGCAGTTCTTC.

The CDR3 is CASSGQGNTGELFF. The CDR3 DNA follows: TGTGCCAGCAGTGGACAGGGGAACACCGGGGAGCTGTTTTTT. The chain combines TRBV2 with TRBJ2-2, with 7 bases identical to TRBD1. The germline V gene encodes CDR1 SNHLY and CDR2 FYNNEI. The CDR3 consists of 14 residues. Trimming cost V 4 bases and J 1 base; bases outside gene matches: 0. The entire variable domain, with the rest obtained from reference TRBV2 and TRBJ2-2, is as follows: EPEVTQTPSHQVTQMGQEVILRCVPISNHLYFYWYRQILGQKVEFLVSFYNNEISEKSEIFDDQFSVERPDGSNFTLKIRSTKLEDSAMYFCASSGQGNTGELFFGEGSRLTVL.

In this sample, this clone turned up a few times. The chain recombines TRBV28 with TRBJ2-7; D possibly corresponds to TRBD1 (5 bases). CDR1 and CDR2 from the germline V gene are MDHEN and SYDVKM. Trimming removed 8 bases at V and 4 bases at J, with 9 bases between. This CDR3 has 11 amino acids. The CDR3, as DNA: TGTGCCAGCGGAAGGGGTTACGAGCAGTACTTC. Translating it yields CASGRGYEQYF.

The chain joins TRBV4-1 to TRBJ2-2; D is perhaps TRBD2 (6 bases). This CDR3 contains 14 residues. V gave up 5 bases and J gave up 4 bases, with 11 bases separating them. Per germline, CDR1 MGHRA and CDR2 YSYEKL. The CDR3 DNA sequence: TGCGCCAGCAGCTTCAGAGCGGGCACCGGGGAGCTGTTTTTT. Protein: CASSFRAGTGELFF.

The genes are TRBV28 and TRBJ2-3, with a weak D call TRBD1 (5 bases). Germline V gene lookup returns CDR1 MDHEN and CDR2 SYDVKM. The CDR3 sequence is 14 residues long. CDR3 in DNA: TGTGCTACAACGACAGACAGAGTCACCGATACGCAGTATTTT. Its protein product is CATTTDRVTDTQYF.

CDR3 sequence: CASSGGIGGFF. CDR3 DNA: TGTGCCAGCAGTGGAGGGATAGGGGGATTCTTC. V is TRBV6-1 and J is TRBJ2-1; D perhaps matches TRBD1 (6 bases). Germline values: CDR1 MNHNS, CDR2 SASEGT. This CDR3 comprises 11 residues. The ends were cut back, 4 bases at V and 16 bases at J, with 14 bases in the middle.

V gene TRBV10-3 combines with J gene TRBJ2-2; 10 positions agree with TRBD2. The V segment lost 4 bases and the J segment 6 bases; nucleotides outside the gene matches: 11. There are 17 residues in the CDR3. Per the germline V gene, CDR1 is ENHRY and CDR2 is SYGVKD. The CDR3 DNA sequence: TGTGCCATCAGTGGACTAGCGGGCGTAACCACCTCCGGGGAGCTGTTTTTT. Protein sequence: CAISGLAGVTTSGELFF.

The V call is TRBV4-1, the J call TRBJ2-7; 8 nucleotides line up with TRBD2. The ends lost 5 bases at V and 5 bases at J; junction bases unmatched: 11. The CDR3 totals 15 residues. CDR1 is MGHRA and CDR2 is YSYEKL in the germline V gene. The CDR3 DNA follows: TGCGCCAGCAGCTGGGAAGAACTAGCGGTTAACGAGCAGTACTTC. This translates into CASSWEELAVNEQYF.

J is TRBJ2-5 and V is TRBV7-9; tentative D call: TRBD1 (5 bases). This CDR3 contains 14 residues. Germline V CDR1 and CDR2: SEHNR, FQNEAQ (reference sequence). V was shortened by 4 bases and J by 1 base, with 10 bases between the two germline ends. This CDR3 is CASSSQASQETQYF. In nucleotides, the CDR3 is TGTGCCAGCAGCTCACAGGCCTCCCAAGAGACCCAGTACTTC.

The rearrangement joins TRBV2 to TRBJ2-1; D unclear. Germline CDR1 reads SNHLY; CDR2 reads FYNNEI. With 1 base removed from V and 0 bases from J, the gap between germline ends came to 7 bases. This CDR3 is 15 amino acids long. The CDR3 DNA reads TGTGCCAGCAGTGAAGACGCGAGCTCCTACAATGAGCAGTTCTTC. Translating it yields CASSEDASSYNEQFF.

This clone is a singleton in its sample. In DNA form, the CDR3 reads TGTGCCAGCAGCCCGAGCGGGAGGGGGGGAAATACGCAGTATTTT. Translated: CASSPSGRGGNTQYF. This chain connects TRBV7-8 to TRBJ2-3, with 10 bases fitting TRBD2. Germline CDR1 is SGHVS and CDR2 is FQNEAQ. After removal of 5 bases from V and 7 bases from J, the junction contained 9 bases not matched to a gene. This CDR3 has 15 residues.

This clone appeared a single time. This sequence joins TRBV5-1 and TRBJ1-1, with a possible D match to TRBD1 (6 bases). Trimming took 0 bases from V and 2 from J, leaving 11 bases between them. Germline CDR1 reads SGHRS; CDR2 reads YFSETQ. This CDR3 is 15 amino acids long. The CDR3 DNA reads TGCGCCAGCAGCTTGGGGGGGCCCGGAAACACTGAAGCTTTCTTT. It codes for CASSLGGPGNTEAFF.

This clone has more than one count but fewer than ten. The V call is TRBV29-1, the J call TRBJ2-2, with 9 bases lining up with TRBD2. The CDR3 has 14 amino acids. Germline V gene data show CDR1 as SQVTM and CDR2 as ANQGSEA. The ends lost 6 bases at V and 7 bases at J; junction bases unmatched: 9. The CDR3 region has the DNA TGCAGCGTCGCGACTAGCGGAGCGGACGGGGAGCTGTTTTTT. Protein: CSVATSGADGELFF.

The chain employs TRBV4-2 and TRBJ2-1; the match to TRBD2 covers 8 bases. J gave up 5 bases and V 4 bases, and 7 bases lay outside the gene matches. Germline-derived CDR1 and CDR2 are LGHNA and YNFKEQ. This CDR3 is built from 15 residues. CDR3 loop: CASSRVGREDNEQFF. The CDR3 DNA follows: TGTGCCAGCAGCCGGGTAGGGCGGGAGGACAATGAGCAGTTCTTC.